The 30 T cell receptor beta chains below were found in one sample sequenced in a study of blood T cell repertoires in COVID-19. Here immunoSEQ multiplex PCR was the method, and the copy in TCRdb shows in-frame clones only, minus some. The sample yields around 300,000 clones, approximately 89% seen once. Sequencing was carried out using PBMCs or T cells enriched from blood (not recorded which). The receptors originated from a man aged 25 to 40 who had recovered from COVID-19.

The chain employs TRBV12-5 and TRBJ2-1; tentative D call: TRBD1 (6 bases). CDR3 length: 15 amino acids. Germline values: CDR1 LGHNT, CDR2 FRNRAP. V was shortened by 0 bases and J by 8 bases, with 14 bases between the two germline ends. CDR3: CASGLVLQGTDEQFF. DNA for the CDR3: TGTGCTAGTGGTTTGGTATTACAGGGAACCGATGAGCAGTTCTTC.

The chain combines TRBV28 with TRBJ2-7, with 7 bases identical to TRBD1. The CDR3 runs 14 residues. J lost 9 bases, V lost 7 bases, and 15 bases had no gene match. Germline CDR1 and CDR2: MDHEN and SYDVKM. This chain's CDR3 is CASNPPGTDLVQYF. The CDR3 DNA follows: TGTGCCAGCAACCCTCCCGGGACAGATTTGGTGCAGTACTTC.

This chain links TRBV4-1 with TRBJ1-2; D is possibly TRBD1 (5 bases). The CDR3 sequence is 17 residues long. V was cut by 0 bases and J by 5 bases, with 19 bases left in between. The germline CDR1 and CDR2 sequences are MGHRA and YSYEKL. This chain's CDR3 is CASSQDRGVGQLYGYTF. CDR3 DNA sequence: TGCGCCAGCAGCCAAGATCGGGGGGTCGGGCAGCTTTATGGCTACACCTTC.

Regarding this clone: This specimen includes other DNA sequences encoding the same CDR3. V usage is TRBV5-1 and J usage is TRBJ2-5; no definite D call. The V gene's germline CDR1 is SGHRS and CDR2 YFSETQ. The CDR3 contains 13 residues. With 2 bases removed from V and 3 bases from J, the gap between germline ends came to 8 bases. The CDR3 sequence is CASSLDSEETQYF. CDR3 coding DNA: TGCGCCAGCAGCTTAGACTCAGAAGAGACCCAGTACTTC.

The chain uses TRBV24-1 and TRBJ2-5, with 14 bases fitting TRBD2. The CDR3 runs 16 residues. Germline-derived CDR1 and CDR2 are KGHDR and SFDVKD. V lost 5 bases and J lost 4; bases outside the gene matches: 5. CDR3 nucleotides: TGTGCCACCAGTGCCAGGACTAGCGGGGGGCGAGAGACCCAGTACTTC. It codes for CATSARTSGGRETQYF.

Written as DNA, the CDR3 is TGCGCCAGCAGTGGGACAACTTGGCGCTACACCTTC. This codes for CASSGTTWRYTF. The gene calls are TRBV10-2 and TRBJ1-2; perhaps TRBD1 as D (5 bases). This CDR3 comprises 12 residues. CDR1 and CDR2 (germline): WSHSY, SAAADI. V gave up 4 bases and J gave up 9 bases, with 12 bases separating them.

The V and J genes are TRBV28 and TRBJ1-5, with D possibly TRBD1 on 5 matching bases. Looked up from germline, CDR1 is MDHEN and CDR2 is SYDVKM. The CDR3 extends over 15 amino acids. Trimming shortened V by 6 bases and J by 6 bases, and 18 bases separated the two germline ends. CDR3 nucleotides: TGTGCCAGCAGATACGACCTCAGGGAAGTTCAGCCCCAGCATTTT. It yields the protein CASRYDLREVQPQHF.

The chain combines TRBV4-2 with TRBJ2-5; 9 bases are a match to TRBD1. The V gene end was trimmed by 3 bases and the J gene end by 1 base; junction bases not matched to a gene: 3. The CDR3 is made up of 15 amino acids. The germline CDR1 and CDR2 sequences are LGHNA and YNFKEQ. The CDR3 bases are TGTGCCAGCAGCCAGGGGGACAGGGCCCAAGAGACCCAGTACTTC. It is translated as CASSQGDRAQETQYF.

The chain has TRBV25-1 and TRBJ2-2, with D perhaps matching TRBD2 (5 bases). V lost 10 bases and J 1 base, leaving 7 bases between the germline ends. CDR3 length: 12 residues. The germline V gene has CDR1 MGHDK and CDR2 SYGVNS. CDR3 residues: CAIRGNTGELFF. The CDR3, as DNA: TGTGCCATCCGGGGGAACACCGGGGAGCTGTTTTTT.

The J gene is TRBJ2-3, the V gene TRBV9, with TRBD1 as a possible D gene (5 bases). The CDR3 contains 16 residues. V was cut by 0 bases and J by 3 bases, with 14 bases left in between. Germline loops: CDR1 SGDLS, CDR2 YYNGEE. The CDR3 is CASSVVARAGTDTQYF. CDR3 nucleotide sequence: TGTGCCAGCAGCGTAGTAGCCAGGGCAGGAACAGATACGCAGTATTTT.

The chain combines TRBV10-3 with TRBJ1-6; D might be TRBD1 (6 bases). Per the germline V gene, CDR1 is ENHRY and CDR2 is SYGVKD. Trimming pared 4 bases from V and 5 bases from J, leaving 18 bases between. CDR3 length: 17 residues. This chain's CDR3 is CAISARISGGNNSPLHF. CDR3 in DNA: TGTGCCATCAGTGCCAGGATTAGCGGGGGCAATAATTCACCCCTCCACTTT.

The gene calls are TRBV7-9 and TRBJ1-1, with 10 bases matching TRBD1. This CDR3 spans 15 amino acids. V lost 4 bases and J lost 4; bases outside the gene matches: 6. Germline assignment: CDR1 SEHNR and CDR2 FQNEAQ (reference sequence). Here the CDR3 DNA reads TGTGCCAGCAGCTACCCGGACAGGGGGAGCACTGAAGCTTTCTTT. This sequence encodes CASSYPDRGSTEAFF.

The table lists this clone with a count of one. V and J are TRBV19 and TRBJ1-6; D might be TRBD1 (5 bases). CDR1 and CDR2 (germline): LNHDA, SQIVND (reference sequence). V lost 2 bases and J 10 bases, leaving 15 bases between the germline ends. The CDR3 runs 15 residues. CDR3 sequence (DNA): TGTGCCAGTAGTATATCAGAGCAGGGAGGATCACCCCTCCACTTT. Protein: CASSISEQGGSPLHF.

The chain combines TRBV3-1 (or the pseudogene TRBV3-2) with TRBJ1-2, with 7 nucleotides matching TRBD1. The CDR3 is made up of 18 amino acids. Germline V gene data show CDR1 as LGHDT and CDR2 as YNNKEL (reference sequence). Germline trimming cut 0 bases from V and 4 bases from J; bases unmatched to any gene: 14. Here the CDR3 reads CASSQDDRVLSALYGYTF. The CDR3 DNA follows: TGTGCCAGCAGCCAAGATGACAGGGTGCTCTCTGCGCTCTATGGCTACACCTTC.

This chain's CDR3 is CASSLRGLSQPQHF. CDR3 in DNA: TGTGCCAGCAGTTTACGAGGTCTGAGTCAGCCCCAGCATTTT. This sequence joins TRBV28 and TRBJ1-5; no definite D call. CDR1 MDHEN and CDR2 SYDVKM come from the germline V gene. The CDR3 is 14 residues long. The germline V and J ends were trimmed by 2 bases and 6 bases, with 11 bases remaining between them.

This clone has a handful of counts. The chain joins TRBV28 to TRBJ1-2; 7 nucleotides line up with TRBD1. The ends lost 0 bases at V and 0 bases at J; junction bases unmatched: 7. The CDR3 totals 17 residues. Germline V gene sequence: CDR1 MDHEN, CDR2 SYDVKM. The CDR3 spells CASSLWGDSPTNYGYTF. DNA for the CDR3: TGTGCCAGCAGTTTATGGGGGGACAGTCCCACTAACTATGGCTACACCTTC.

This chain uses TRBV5-1 with TRBJ1-2; D is perhaps TRBD1 (5 bases). The ends were cut back, 4 bases at V and 0 bases at J, with 13 bases in the middle. This CDR3 spans 15 amino acids. The germline V gene encodes CDR1 SGHRS and CDR2 YFSETQ. CDR3 DNA sequence: TGCGCCAGCAGCCGGGGGACGGATGCTAACTATGGCTACACCTTC. Encoded protein: CASSRGTDANYGYTF.

The chain has TRBV2 and TRBJ1-5; D is undetermined. The V end lost 5 bases, the J end lost 5 bases, and 10 bases lay between the germline ends. Germline lookup yields CDR1 SNHLY and CDR2 FYNNEI. This CDR3 has 13 residues. Here the CDR3 DNA reads TGTGCCAGCAGTTCCGAACTGGATCAGCCCCAGCATTTT. It translates to CASSSELDQPQHF.

This clone was observed once. With a much larger clone just one base away, this may be a read error. The gene calls are TRBV6-1 and TRBJ2-3; 9 bases map to TRBD2. There are 15 residues in the CDR3. In germline, CDR1 is MNHNS, CDR2 SASEGT. V lost 2 bases and J lost 0; bases outside the gene matches: 0. CDR3 protein: CASSELAGSTDTQYF. The CDR3 nucleotides read TGTGCCAGCAGTGAACTAGCGGGGAGCACAGATACGCAGTATTTT.

The CDR3 DNA reads TGTGCCAGTAGTATTATAGCGGGCTCCTACAATGAGCAGTTCTTC. It translates to CASSIIAGSYNEQFF. The chain uses TRBV19 and TRBJ2-1, with TRBD2 matching over 7 bases. The CDR3 has 15 amino acids. V gave up 3 bases and J gave up 0 bases; unmatched junction bases: 2. CDR1 is LNHDA and CDR2 is SQIVND in the germline V gene (reference sequence).

The V gene is TRBV29-1, the J gene TRBJ1-1; D gene unclear. The V and J ends lost 6 bases and 4 bases respectively, with 9 bases between them. This CDR3 is 11 amino acids long. From germline, CDR1 is SQVTM and CDR2 ANQGSEA. The CDR3 is CSVDLGTEAFF. Written as DNA, the CDR3 is TGCAGCGTCGACCTAGGCACTGAAGCTTTCTTT.

This clone was observed a handful of times. The junction differs from germline at one of its ends, possibly a read error. This sequence joins TRBV7-9 and TRBJ1-1; no firm D call. Germline CDR1 SEHNR, CDR2 FQNEAQ (reference sequence). The CDR3 consists of 13 residues. In DNA form, the CDR3 reads TGTGCCAGCAGCTTGTCATCGCCTTCTGAGGCTTTCTTT. This translates into CASSLSSPSEAFF.

The chain links TRBV6-5 to TRBJ1-2; TRBD1 matches 8 bases. CDR1 and CDR2 from the germline V gene are MNHEY and SVGAGI. J gave up 8 bases and V 4 bases, and 6 bases lay outside the gene matches. The CDR3 consists of 13 residues. The DNA for the CDR3 is TGTGCCAGCAGTTGGACAGGGATTCGGGGCTACACCTTC. This codes for CASSWTGIRGYTF.

V is TRBV27 and J is TRBJ1-1; D is ambiguous. Trimming stripped 2 bases from V and 3 bases from J, with 10 bases between. The germline V gene encodes CDR1 MNHEY and CDR2 SMNVEV (reference sequence). The CDR3 consists of 14 residues. The CDR3: CASSLNVGDTEAFF. The CDR3 nucleotides read TGTGCCAGCAGTTTAAATGTCGGGGACACTGAAGCTTTCTTT.

The CDR3 spells CASSLQGINGYTF. CDR3 bases: TGTGCCAGCAGTCTACAGGGTATAAATGGCTACACCTTC. V is TRBV12-3 or TRBV12-4 and J is TRBJ1-2; TRBD1 is a possible D gene (6 bases). CDR3 size: 13 residues. Trimming left V 5 bases short and J 6 bases short, with 13 bases between.

Here the CDR3 reads CASSSPGLAGGRNTGELFF. The CDR3 bases are TGTGCCAGCAGTTCCCCTGGACTAGCGGGGGGGCGGAACACCGGGGAGCTGTTTTTT. This sequence joins TRBV28 and TRBJ2-2; TRBD2 aligns across 15 bases. This CDR3 is built from 19 residues. V dropped 4 bases and J dropped 1; count of bases not matched to a gene: 7. Germline CDR1 MDHEN, CDR2 SYDVKM.

V gene TRBV10-1 combines with J gene TRBJ1-2, with a weak D call TRBD1 (6 bases). Trimming removed 5 bases at V and 4 bases at J, with 14 bases between. The CDR3 extends over 14 amino acids. Germline CDR1 and CDR2: WNHNN and SYGVQD (reference sequence). The CDR3, as DNA: TGCGCCAGCAGTTACAGGGATGAGGTCTATGGCTACACCTTC. Encoded protein: CASSYRDEVYGYTF.

The chain is built from TRBV30 and TRBJ2-1, with D possibly matching TRBD2 (6 bases). The germline V gene encodes CDR1 GTSNPN and CDR2 SVGIG (reference sequence). This CDR3 comprises 18 residues. The V gene lost 0 bases and the J gene lost 5 bases, with 23 bases spanning the gap. The DNA of the CDR3 is TGTGCCTGGAGTGTTATAAGGGGAGGCAGGGTGAGGAACAATGAGCAGTTCTTC. Protein: CAWSVIRGGRVRNNEQFF.

The chain employs TRBV25-1 and TRBJ2-3, with D possibly being TRBD2 (6 bases). There are 14 residues in the CDR3. The V and J ends lost 3 bases and 1 base respectively, with 8 bases between them. Germline-derived CDR1 and CDR2 are MGHDK and SYGVNS. Here the CDR3 DNA reads TGTGCCAGCAGTGAGGAGGGACGCACAGATACGCAGTATTTT. It is translated as CASSEEGRTDTQYF.

The chain recombines TRBV19 with TRBJ2-2, with D perhaps matching TRBD1 (6 bases). The CDR3 is 16 residues long. The germline V and J ends were trimmed by 3 bases and 1 base, with 12 bases remaining between them. Germline V gene lookup returns CDR1 LNHDA and CDR2 SQIVND (reference sequence). CDR3 amino acids: CASSIDRIMNTGELFF. Written as DNA, the CDR3 is TGTGCCAGTAGTATTGACAGGATAATGAACACCGGGGAGCTGTTTTTT.